The T cell receptor beta chain described here comes from a study of T cells after yellow fever vaccination. Making TCR cDNA involved 5'RACE template switching, which added UMIs and a universal primer site. TCRdb recomputed calls from the 5' RACE reads with MiXCR, one row per CDR3 protein. The sample yields 600,000 to 750,000 distinct CDR3 sequences, approximately 13% seen once. The CDR3 is 15 residues long. Between the trimmed V and J ends, which lost 2 bases and 4 bases, there was a span of 15 bases. Germline-derived CDR1 and CDR2 are SGHDT and YYEEEE. This TCR came from a man younger than 40 who received the YFV17D yellow fever vaccine. The V and J genes are TRBV5-6 and TRBJ1-1, with a tentative D call TRBD1 (5 bases). Sequences were derived from PBMCs, sampled on the day of the yellow fever booster vaccination. The CDR3 is CASSFMGDGATEAFF. CDR3 bases: TGTGCCAGCAGCTTTATGGGGGACGGGGCCACTGAAGCTTTCTTT.